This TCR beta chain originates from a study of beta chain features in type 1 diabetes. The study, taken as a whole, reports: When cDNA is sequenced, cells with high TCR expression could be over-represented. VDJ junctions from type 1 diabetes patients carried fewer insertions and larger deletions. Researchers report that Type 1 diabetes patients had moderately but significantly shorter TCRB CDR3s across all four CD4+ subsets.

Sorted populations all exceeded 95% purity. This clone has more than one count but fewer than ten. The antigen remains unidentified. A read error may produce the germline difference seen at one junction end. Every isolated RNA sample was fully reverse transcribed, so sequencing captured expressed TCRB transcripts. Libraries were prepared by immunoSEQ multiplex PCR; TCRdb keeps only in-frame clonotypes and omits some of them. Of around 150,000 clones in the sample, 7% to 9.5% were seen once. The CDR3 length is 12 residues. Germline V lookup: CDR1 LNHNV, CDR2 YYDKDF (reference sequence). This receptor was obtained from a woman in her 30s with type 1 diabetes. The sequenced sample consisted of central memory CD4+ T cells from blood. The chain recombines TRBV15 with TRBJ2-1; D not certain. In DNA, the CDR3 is TGTGCCACCAGCAGAGACGACGGAAGAGGCCTCTTC. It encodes CATSRDDGRGLF.